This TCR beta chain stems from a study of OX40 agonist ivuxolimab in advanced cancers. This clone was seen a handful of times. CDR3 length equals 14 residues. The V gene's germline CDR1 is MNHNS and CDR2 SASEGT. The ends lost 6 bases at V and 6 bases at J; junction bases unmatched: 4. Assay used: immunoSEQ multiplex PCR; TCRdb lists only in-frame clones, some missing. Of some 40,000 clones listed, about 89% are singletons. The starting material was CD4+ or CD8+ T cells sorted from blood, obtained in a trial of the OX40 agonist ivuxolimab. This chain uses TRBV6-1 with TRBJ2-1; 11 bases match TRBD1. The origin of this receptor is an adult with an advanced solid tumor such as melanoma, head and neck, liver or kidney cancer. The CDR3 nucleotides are TGTGCCAGCAGCCCGGGACAGGGGGGCAATGAGCAGTTCTTC. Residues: CASSPGQGGNEQFF.